This TCR beta chain is drawn from a study of CD8 T cells in ankylosing spondylitis. Findings of the study overall: One TCR beta motif, made up of about 8 highly homologous variants, appeared characteristic of ankylosing spondylitis blood. Peripheral blood held disease-linked clones only at relatively low frequency, and these were CD8+.

Concerning this clonotype: As yet, its antigen is unknown.

5'-RACE, quantitative and with molecular barcodes, yielded the TCR beta libraries. One entry per CDR3 protein results from TCRdb running MiXCR on the 5' RACE reads. Here the sample spans some 200,000 distinct CDR3 sequences, approximately 18% being singletons. The ends were cut back, 5 bases at V and 12 bases at J, with 14 bases in the middle. The CDR3 is made up of 10 amino acids. Germline CDR1 reads DFQATT; CDR2 reads SNEGSKA (reference sequence). V gene TRBV20-1 combines with J gene TRBJ2-7; D tentatively fits TRBD1 or TRBD2 (5 bases each). The sample consisted of blood, either unsorted or a sorted T cell fraction (not recorded which). The TCR was taken from a male donor aged 10-35 years with ankylosing spondylitis or in good health (not recorded which). The CDR3 spells CSAARDPTYF. The CDR3 DNA sequence: TGCAGTGCTGCGAGGGACCCCACGTACTTC.